This entry lists 30 T cell receptor beta chains sequenced from one sample in a study of CD8+ T cells in alopecia areata. As to treatment: oral pan-JAK inhibitor, 5-10 mg twice daily. RNA extraction was followed by reverse transcription into cDNA, which acted as the sequencing template. TCRdb's table, derived via immunoSEQ multiplex PCR, lists solely in-frame clones and lacks some. The table has some 220,000 clones, more than 45% seen once. This sample comprised CD4+ T cells sorted from blood, obtained at week 4, from a patient treated with tofacitinib. The receptors were gathered from a human donor with alopecia areata.

The rearrangement joins TRBV10-3 to TRBJ1-1; tentative D call: TRBD1 (6 bases). CDR1 is ENHRY, CDR2 SYGVKD, per germline. This CDR3 comprises 11 residues. Between the trimmed V and J ends, which lost 6 bases and 6 bases, there was a span of 8 bases. CDR3 sequence reads: CAISGQSEAFF. The CDR3 region has the DNA TGTGCCATCAGCGGACAGTCTGAAGCTTTCTTT.

The genes are TRBV18 and TRBJ1-2; unclear D gene. CDR1 and CDR2 from the germline V gene are KGHSH and LQKENI. This CDR3 comprises 14 residues. Trimming left V 2 bases short and J 8 bases short, with 15 bases between. CDR3 protein: CASSPNGGSDGYTF. In DNA, the CDR3 is TGTGCCAGCTCACCAAACGGAGGGAGCGACGGCTACACCTTC.

This clone was found many times. The V and J genes are TRBV4-3 and TRBJ2-1; perhaps TRBD2 as D (6 bases). CDR1 is LGHNA, CDR2 YSLEER, per germline. The CDR3 covers 18 residues. The V end lost 0 bases, the J end lost 2 bases, and 17 bases lay between the germline ends. The CDR3 sequence is CASSQDFIWGVAYNEQFF. The CDR3 nucleotides are TGCGCCAGCAGCCAAGATTTTATCTGGGGGGTCGCCTACAATGAGCAGTTCTTC.

This chain joins TRBV5-6 and TRBJ2-1; perhaps TRBD1 as D (5 bases). Germline CDR1 is SGHDT and CDR2 is YYEEEE. The ends were cut back, 3 bases at V and 3 bases at J, with 13 bases in the middle. There are 15 residues in the CDR3. CDR3 protein: CASSSDTDLYNEQFF. Written as DNA, the CDR3 is TGTGCCAGCAGCTCGGACACCGATCTCTACAATGAGCAGTTCTTC.

The chain has TRBV7-9 and TRBJ1-5; the match to TRBD1 covers 9 bases. The trim removed 5 bases at V and 4 bases at J, leaving 3 bases unmatched. This CDR3 contains 14 residues. CDR1 and CDR2 from the germline V gene are SEHNR and FQNEAQ (reference sequence). Here the CDR3 reads CASSIGQGNQPQHF. CDR3 nucleotide sequence: TGTGCCAGCAGCATCGGACAGGGGAATCAGCCCCAGCATTTT.

The chain combines TRBV30 with TRBJ2-7; 7 nucleotides agree with TRBD1. The CDR3 consists of 11 residues. Germline-derived CDR1 and CDR2 are GTSNPN and SVGIG (reference sequence). With V trimmed by 5 bases and J by 5 bases, 3 bases remained unmatched. CDR3 coding DNA: TGTGCCTGGGGGGACAGTAACGAGCAGTACTTC. Translation: CAWGDSNEQYF.

This clone appeared a few times. Distinct nucleotide sequences in the sample also encode this CDR3. The CDR3 DNA is TGTGCCAGCAGTAGGGACAGGGTTAACTATGGCTACACCTTC. This translates into CASSRDRVNYGYTF. The chain links TRBV7-2 to TRBJ1-2; TRBD1 aligns across 9 bases. V trimming: 6 bases; J trimming: 1 base; junction bases outside the gene matches: 3. Germline CDR1 and CDR2: SGHTA and FQGNSA. The CDR3 contains 14 residues. Variable domain in full (rest from reference TRBV7-2 and TRBJ1-2): GAGVSQSPSNKVTEKGKDVELRCDPISGHTALYWYRQSLGQGLEFLIYFQGNSAPDKSGLPSDRFSAERTGGSVSTLTIQRTQQEDSAVYLCASSRDRVNYGYTFGSGTRLTVV.

The V gene is TRBV7-9, the J gene TRBJ1-6; 7 nucleotides match TRBD1. Germline V lookup: CDR1 SEHNR, CDR2 FQNEAQ (reference sequence). The V and J ends lost 5 bases and 13 bases, in that order; junction bases with no gene match: 11. This CDR3 is 14 amino acids long. The CDR3 region is CASSPDRPDGPLHF. Here the CDR3 DNA reads TGTGCCAGCAGCCCGGACAGGCCGGATGGGCCCCTCCACTTT.

This rearrangement joins TRBV2 to TRBJ2-7, with 8 positions matching TRBD1. Germline lookup yields CDR1 SNHLY and CDR2 FYNNEI. J lost 6 bases, V lost 6 bases, and 4 bases had no gene match. The CDR3 covers 12 residues. The CDR3 nucleotides are TGTGCCAGCAGGGACGACAGGGGCGAGCAGTACTTC. It codes for CASRDDRGEQYF.

The rearrangement joins TRBV10-3 to TRBJ1-4, with D possibly TRBD1 on 5 matching bases. Trimming took 9 bases from V and 0 from J, leaving 8 bases between them. From germline, CDR1 is ENHRY and CDR2 SYGVKD. The CDR3 loop spans 13 amino acids. The CDR3 loop is CAITGSTNEKLFF. CDR3 in DNA: TGTGCCATTACAGGCTCAACTAATGAAAAACTGTTTTTT.

The chain links TRBV29-1 to TRBJ1-2; no reliable D call. This CDR3 spans 13 amino acids. Trimming took 4 bases from V and 0 from J, leaving 9 bases between them. CDR1 and CDR2 (germline): SQVTM, ANQGSEA. The CDR3 coding sequence is TGCAGCGTTGGGCAGGCCACTAACTATGGCTACACCTTC. Its protein is CSVGQATNYGYTF.

This clone was counted only a few times. The chain uses TRBV10-3 and TRBJ2-1; 13 nucleotides line up with TRBD2. This CDR3 is built from 15 residues. The germline V gene encodes CDR1 ENHRY and CDR2 SYGVKD. Trimming at V came to 3 bases and at J to 6 bases, leaving 2 bases not matched to a gene. The CDR3 DNA is TGTGCCATCAGTGAAGGGACTAGCGGGGTCAATGAGCAGTTCTTC. Translated: CAISEGTSGVNEQFF.

The table lists this clone with a few counts. The CDR3 nucleotides read TGTGCCAGTAGTATGCAGGACAATGAGCAGTTCTTC. Amino acids: CASSMQDNEQFF. V is TRBV19 and J is TRBJ2-1; D uncertain. CDR1 and CDR2 from the germline V gene are LNHDA and SQIVND (reference sequence). V lost 3 bases, J lost 5 bases, and 5 bases lay in between. The CDR3 sequence is 12 residues long.

The chain joins TRBV7-2 to TRBJ2-5, with D unresolved. Germline CDR1 is SGHTA and CDR2 is FQGNSA. The CDR3 is 13 amino acids. V shed 1 base and J shed 5 bases, with 8 bases lying between them. In DNA, the CDR3 is TGTGCCAGCAGCTTAGGGTTCGGGGAGACCCAGTACTTC. This gives the protein CASSLGFGETQYF.

The rearrangement joins TRBV5-1 to TRBJ2-7; maybe TRBD2 (5 bases). Germline V gene data show CDR1 as SGHRS and CDR2 as YFSETQ. The CDR3 is 13 residues long. V gave up 4 bases and J gave up 4 bases, with 12 bases separating them. CDR3 sequence reads: CASSPRSGYEQYF. The CDR3 DNA reads as TGCGCCAGCAGCCCTAGAAGCGGTTACGAGCAGTACTTC.

This clone showed up just a few times. This chain uses TRBV27 with TRBJ1-5; the match to TRBD1 covers 7 bases. The CDR3 contains 15 residues. CDR1 and CDR2 from the germline V gene are MNHEY and SMNVEV (reference sequence). Trimming cost V 3 bases and J 7 bases; bases outside gene matches: 9. The CDR3 sequence is CASSLGQGVGQPQHF. Here the CDR3 DNA reads TGTGCCAGCAGTTTGGGTCAGGGGGTAGGCCAGCCCCAGCATTTT.

J is TRBJ1-6 and V is TRBV15, with D hard to call. This CDR3 spans 13 amino acids. Germline values: CDR1 LNHNV, CDR2 YYDKDF (reference sequence). V was trimmed by 5 bases and J by 7 bases, leaving 9 bases between them. Written as DNA, the CDR3 is TGTGCCACCAGCTCGCTTCCCAATTCACCCCTCCACTTT. Amino acid sequence: CATSSLPNSPLHF.

V is TRBV7-7 and J is TRBJ2-3; 9 nucleotides match TRBD1. The CDR3 contains 14 residues. The J segment lost 6 bases and the V segment lost 5 bases, leaving 6 bases of the junction unmatched. Germline V CDR1 and CDR2: SSHAT, FNYEAQ (reference sequence). CDR3 protein: CASSRGQGTDTQYF. The DNA for the CDR3 is TGTGCCAGCAGCCGCGGACAGGGGACTGATACGCAGTATTTT.

In the case of this clone: The same CDR3 is also encoded by other DNA sequences in this sample. The CDR3 DNA reads as TGTGCCAGCAGCAGGACAGGGACGAACACCGGGGAGCTGTTTTTT. Its translation is CASSRTGTNTGELFF. The gene calls are TRBV11-2 and TRBJ2-2; 8 positions match TRBD1. V trimming: 5 bases; J trimming: 0 bases; junction bases outside the gene matches: 2. The CDR3 loop spans 15 amino acids. The germline CDR1 and CDR2 sequences are SGHAT and FQNNGV.

The J gene is TRBJ2-3, the V gene TRBV29-1; no clear D. This CDR3 comprises 11 residues. From germline, CDR1 is SQVTM and CDR2 ANQGSEA. Between the trimmed V and J ends, which lost 6 bases and 2 bases, there was a span of 6 bases. The CDR3 region is CSVADTDTQYF. The CDR3 nucleotides are TGCAGCGTCGCTGACACAGATACGCAGTATTTT.

V gene TRBV5-6 combines with J gene TRBJ1-2; D unclear. Germline V CDR1 and CDR2: SGHDT, YYEEEE. V was clipped by 4 bases and J by 8 bases, with 15 bases between them. The CDR3 is 13 amino acids. CDR3 sequence: CASSPVSSEGYTF. The CDR3 nucleotides are TGTGCCAGCAGCCCGGTGAGCTCGGAGGGCTACACCTTC.

This clone has more than one count but fewer than ten. The chain has TRBV29-1 and TRBJ2-1; 12 bases are shared with TRBD1. The trim removed 7 bases at V and 10 bases at J, leaving 2 bases unmatched. This CDR3 is 11 amino acids long. Looked up from germline, CDR1 is SQVTM and CDR2 is ANQGSEA. CDR3 protein: CSAGTGGEQFF. CDR3 DNA sequence: TGCAGCGCCGGGACAGGGGGCGAGCAGTTCTTC.

The V and J genes are TRBV30 and TRBJ2-1; 9 bases are a match to TRBD2. The CDR3 has 12 amino acids. The ends lost 4 bases at V and 9 bases at J; junction bases unmatched: 4. CDR1 GTSNPN and CDR2 SVGIG come from the germline V gene (reference sequence). This chain's CDR3 is CAWNSGGFEQFF. In DNA, the CDR3 is TGTGCCTGGAATAGCGGGGGATTTGAGCAGTTCTTC.

The count of this clone is one. The DNA for the CDR3 is TGCAGCGTATACCGGGACAGGAACTATGGCTACACCTTC. Its protein product is CSVYRDRNYGYTF. The chain combines TRBV29-1 with TRBJ1-2; 8 nucleotides match TRBD1. V lost 6 bases to trimming and J lost 2 bases; unmatched junction nucleotides: 5. The CDR3 contains 13 residues. Germline V gene data show CDR1 as SQVTM and CDR2 as ANQGSEA.

This chain connects TRBV29-1 to TRBJ1-1; D gene uncertain. Germline V gene data show CDR1 as SQVTM and CDR2 as ANQGSEA. The CDR3 loop spans 14 amino acids. Trimming left V 0 bases short and J 4 bases short, with 12 bases between. In nucleotides, the CDR3 is TGCAGCGTTGAAGATTCGATAAAGGGCACTGAAGCTTTCTTT. It encodes CSVEDSIKGTEAFF.

V usage is TRBV4-3 and J usage is TRBJ1-1; D call uncertain. The CDR3 is 16 residues long. The ends were cut back, 1 base at V and 1 base at J, with 13 bases in the middle. CDR1 is LGHNA and CDR2 is YSLEER in the germline V gene. CDR3 loop: CASSQGVGTANTEAFF. The CDR3 nucleotides read TGCGCCAGCAGCCAAGGGGTGGGTACAGCGAACACTGAAGCTTTCTTT.

The rearrangement joins TRBV27 to TRBJ1-6; no reliable D call. CDR1 is MNHEY, CDR2 SMNVEV, per germline (reference sequence). The CDR3 extends over 14 amino acids. The germline V and J ends were trimmed by 3 bases and 5 bases, with 8 bases remaining between them. The CDR3 nucleotides read TGTGCCAGCAGTTTCTGGCAGGATAATTCACCCCTCCACTTT. Translated, it gives CASSFWQDNSPLHF.

This clone was seen only a few times. The genes are TRBV7-3 and TRBJ1-2, with D uncertain. The CDR3 contains 13 residues. Germline values: CDR1 SGHTA, CDR2 FQGTGA. Trimming stripped 6 bases from V and 8 bases from J, with 16 bases between. The CDR3 bases are TGTGCCAGCAGTTTCGGTCCCGATGGAGGCTACACCTTC. Translation: CASSFGPDGGYTF.

The chain couples TRBV29-1 to TRBJ2-3, with D tentatively TRBD2 (6 bases). CDR1 and CDR2 (germline): SQVTM, ANQGSEA. The CDR3 is 16 amino acids. Trimming removed 7 bases from V and 2 bases from J, with 22 bases in between. DNA for the CDR3: TGCAGCGGATCGGCCGGTGTGCGGGGAGCCACAGATACGCAGTATTTT. Amino acids: CSGSAGVRGATDTQYF.

The DNA for the CDR3 is TGCGCCAGCAGCTTCGAGGGCACAGATACGCAGTATTTT. Translated: CASSFEGTDTQYF. The gene calls are TRBV5-1 and TRBJ2-3, with no clear D. Germline V gives CDR1 SGHRS, CDR2 YFSETQ. The CDR3 spans 13 residues. Trimming left V 2 bases short and J 1 base short, with 5 bases between.